Sequencing of this T cell receptor (beta chain) was carried out in a study of blood T cells in healthy people across ages. This CDR3 comprises 19 residues. Trimming removed 3 bases at V and 3 bases at J, with 26 bases between. Germline assignment: CDR1 LGHDT and CDR2 YNNKEL (reference sequence). The second PCR ran about 6 to 11 cycles with a sample-barcoded 5' primer and J-beta primers. A template-switch adaptor that had 12 random nucleotides put a tag on each cDNA molecule. TCRdb analysed the 5' RACE reads with MiXCR anew, one entry per CDR3 protein. Found here are fewer than 2 million distinct CDR3 sequences, about two fifths of them singletons; the top ten hold about 23%.

Input material: blood. The clonotype originates from a human donor in good health. The V and J genes are TRBV3-1 and TRBJ1-1, with a possible D match to TRBD1 (6 bases). The CDR3 loop reads CASSHSMGGEGYADTEAFF. In DNA form, the CDR3 reads TGTGCCAGCAGCCACTCAATGGGGGGCGAAGGGTATGCGGACACTGAAGCTTTCTTT.